The 11 T cell receptor beta chains reported below all come from one sample, sequenced in a study of blood T cell repertoires in COVID-19. Clones were read by immunoSEQ multiplex PCR, and TCRdb kept only the in-frame ones, dropping some. The sample has some 120,000 clones, roughly 69% seen once. The sample comprised peripheral blood. The receptors derive from a woman in her 70s with acute or convalescent COVID-19.

This chain uses TRBV10-3 with TRBJ1-4; 8 nucleotides match TRBD1. The CDR3 totals 16 residues. V lost 0 bases and J lost 3; bases outside the gene matches: 3. The germline gives CDR1 ENHRY, CDR2 SYGVKD. This CDR3 reads CAISESQGAANEKLFF. The CDR3 DNA reads TGTGCCATCAGTGAGTCTCAGGGGGCGGCTAATGAAAAACTGTTTTTT.

The rearrangement links TRBV2 to TRBJ2-3; TRBD2 might be the D (7 bases). Germline V gene sequence: CDR1 SNHLY, CDR2 FYNNEI. Deletions cut 3 bases from V and 4 bases from J, with 14 bases between. CDR3 length equals 15 residues. The CDR3 region is CASSERGGGPDTQYF. CDR3 nucleotides: TGTGCCAGCAGTGAGAGGGGGGGCGGCCCAGATACGCAGTATTTT.

Notes on this clone: Additional DNA sequences in this sample encode the identical CDR3. The chain joins TRBV5-4 to TRBJ1-5, with a weak D call TRBD1 (6 bases). The germline V and J ends were trimmed by 4 bases and 0 bases, with 11 bases remaining between them. The CDR3 has 15 residues. Germline values: CDR1 SGHNT, CDR2 YYREEE (reference sequence). The CDR3 sequence: CASSVQGDSNQPQHF. CDR3 in DNA: TGTGCCAGCAGCGTACAGGGCGATAGCAATCAGCCCCAGCATTTT. Drawing the rest from reference TRBV5-4 and TRBJ1-5, the complete variable domain is ETGVTQSPTHLIKTRGQQVTLRCSSQSGHNTVSWYQQALGQGPQFIFQYYREEENGRGNFPPRFSGLQFPNYSSELNVNALELDDSALYLCASSVQGDSNQPQHFGDGTRLSIL.

CDR3 sequence reads: CASSPVDSSGNTIYF. DNA for the CDR3: TGTGCCAGCTCGCCCGTCGACAGCTCTGGAAACACCATATATTTT. The chain recombines TRBV18 with TRBJ1-3, with D perhaps matching TRBD1 (5 bases). The CDR3 totals 15 residues. Trimming cost V 6 bases and J 0 bases, with 12 bases left between them. Germline CDR1 KGHSH, CDR2 LQKENI.

V and J are TRBV10-2 and TRBJ2-2; 8 bases fit TRBD1. From germline, CDR1 is WSHSY and CDR2 SAAADI. The CDR3 is made up of 14 amino acids. V shed 7 bases and J 1 base; nucleotides not matched to a gene: 2. CDR3 DNA: TGCGCCAGCAAGGGGACAGGGAACACCGGGGAGCTGTTTTTT. It yields the protein CASKGTGNTGELFF.

The count of this clone is one. The gene calls are TRBV7-8 and TRBJ1-1; 7 nucleotides align to TRBD1. J gave up 2 bases and V 1 base, and 4 bases lay outside the gene matches. The CDR3 has 15 residues. Germline assignment: CDR1 SGHVS and CDR2 FQNEAQ. CDR3 protein: CASSLGTGSNTEAFF. The CDR3 DNA is TGTGCCAGCAGCTTAGGGACAGGTTCAAACACTGAAGCTTTCTTT.

The chain is built from TRBV12-5 and TRBJ1-2; TRBD1 is a possible D gene (5 bases). Germline CDR1 reads LGHNT; CDR2 reads FRNRAP. This CDR3 region has 17 residues. V was pared by 0 bases and J by 7 bases, with 21 bases between. The CDR3 DNA follows: TGTGCTAGTGGTTTGGTAACAGGCAGCCCCACCTCGTCTGGCTACACCTTC. Translated, it gives CASGLVTGSPTSSGYTF.

The J gene is TRBJ2-7, the V gene TRBV6-5, with 11 bases aligning to TRBD2. This CDR3 is built from 15 residues. V dropped 6 bases and J dropped 3; count of bases not matched to a gene: 7. Per the germline V gene, CDR1 is MNHEY and CDR2 is SVGAGI. DNA for the CDR3: TGTGCCAGCAGAGTTTTTAGCGGGGGGGACTACGAGCAGTACTTC. Its protein product is CASRVFSGGDYEQYF.

V usage is TRBV7-8 and J usage is TRBJ2-3; 7 positions match TRBD2. V dropped 5 bases and J dropped 6; count of bases not matched to a gene: 14. There are 16 residues in the CDR3. From germline, CDR1 is SGHVS and CDR2 FQNEAQ. This CDR3 reads CASSRRDEGRADTQYF. In DNA form, the CDR3 reads TGTGCCAGCAGCCGGAGGGACGAAGGGAGGGCGGATACGCAGTATTTT. Drawing the rest from reference TRBV7-8 and TRBJ2-3, the complete variable domain is GAGVSQSPRYKVAKRGQDVALRCDPISGHVSLFWYQQALGQGPEFLTYFQNEAQLDKSGLPSDRFFAERPEGSVSTLKIQRTQQEDSAVYLCASSRRDEGRADTQYFGPGTRLTVL.

The V call is TRBV5-1, the J call TRBJ2-5, with 9 bases aligning to TRBD2. Germline values: CDR1 SGHRS, CDR2 YFSETQ. V lost 7 bases and J lost 5; bases outside the gene matches: 6. The CDR3 totals 13 residues. CDR3 in DNA: TGCGCCAGCGGGAGCGGGAGGTCGGAGACCCAGTACTTC. Translated: CASGSGRSETQYF.

The chain has TRBV5-4 and TRBJ2-1; 8 positions match TRBD2. CDR3 size: 15 residues. CDR1 is SGHNT and CDR2 is YYREEE in the germline V gene (reference sequence). With V trimmed by 3 bases and J by 6 bases, 8 bases remained unmatched. The CDR3 DNA sequence: TGTGCCAGCAGCTCCCGGACTAGCTCCATCAATGAGCAGTTCTTC. Translating it yields CASSSRTSSINEQFF.